The 16 T cell receptor beta chains below were found in one sample sequenced in a study of radiation and T cells in renal cell carcinoma. Only in-frame clones appear in the TCRdb table, and some are missing; sequencing was by immunoSEQ multiplex PCR. The profile covers 150,000 or so clones, with less than 90% appearing a single time and about 11% taken by the ten largest. The sample's time point: blood 4 weeks post-SBRT, at nephrectomy. Treatment denoted: 15 Gy SBRT to primary tumor, nephrectomy 4 weeks later. This sample comprised blood, obtained from a patient whose treatment included radiotherapy and nephrectomy. These receptors originate from a woman aged 45-65 years with renal cell carcinoma.

The chain carries TRBV7-2 and TRBJ1-1, with D unclear. This CDR3 has 17 amino acids. Germline lookup yields CDR1 SGHTA and CDR2 FQGNSA. The germline V and J ends were trimmed by 0 bases and 0 bases, with 14 bases remaining between them. This chain's CDR3 is CASSLAYTGPLNTEAFF. CDR3 bases: TGTGCCAGCAGCTTAGCCTACACCGGGCCCCTGAACACTGAAGCTTTCTTT.

V is TRBV5-1 and J is TRBJ1-3, with D possibly TRBD1 on 5 matching bases. V lost 3 bases and J lost 9, with 16 bases in between. The germline CDR1 and CDR2 sequences are SGHRS and YFSETQ. The length of the CDR3 is 14 residues. This CDR3 reads CASSSRVSGGTIYF. The CDR3 DNA sequence: TGCGCCAGCAGCTCCCGGGTGTCGGGGGGCACCATATATTTT.

The CDR3 bases are TGTGCCATCAGTGAGGACAGAATCAATCAGCCCCAGCATTTT. Translating it yields CAISEDRINQPQHF. The rearrangement links TRBV10-3 to TRBJ1-5, with TRBD1 as a possible D gene (5 bases). The V end was cut by 2 bases, the J end by 3 bases, with 8 bases between. Germline V CDR1 and CDR2: ENHRY, SYGVKD. This CDR3 comprises 14 residues.

This chain links TRBV19 with TRBJ1-6, with D hard to call. This CDR3 has 15 residues. The V gene lost 1 base and the J gene lost 11 bases, with 15 bases spanning the gap. The germline V gene encodes CDR1 LNHDA and CDR2 SQIVND (reference sequence). Written as DNA, the CDR3 is TGTGCCAGTAGTATAGTGGAGATTACCGGCCCACCCCTCCACTTT. It yields the protein CASSIVEITGPPLHF.

This clone was seen just once. V usage is TRBV5-1 and J usage is TRBJ1-1, with a weak D call TRBD1 (5 bases). This CDR3 has 16 amino acids. Germline loops: CDR1 SGHRS, CDR2 YFSETQ. V lost 1 base to trimming and J lost 1 base, with 14 bases between them. The CDR3 protein is CASSLQASGGNTEAFF. CDR3 DNA: TGCGCCAGCAGCTTGCAGGCCAGCGGGGGGAACACTGAAGCTTTCTTT. The full variable domain, in which reference TRBV5-1 and TRBJ1-1 provide the parts outside the CDR3, is KAGVTQTPRYLIKTRGQQVTLSCSPISGHRSVSWYQQTPGQGLQFLFEYFSETQRNKGNFPGRFSGRQFSNSRSEMNVSTLELGDSALYLCASSLQASGGNTEAFFGQGTRLTVV.

The chain uses TRBV15 and TRBJ1-4; D is unclear. Germline V lookup: CDR1 LNHNV, CDR2 YYDKDF (reference sequence). Trimming stripped 0 bases from V and 3 bases from J, with 5 bases between. The CDR3 runs to 14 residues. CDR3 nucleotides: TGTGCCACCAGCAGAGAACAGTCTAATGAAAAACTGTTTTTT. Amino acid sequence: CATSREQSNEKLFF.

V and J are TRBV4-1 and TRBJ2-1; TRBD1 matches 9 bases. The CDR3 has 19 amino acids. The junction had 20 bases not matched to a gene; V was cut back by 4 bases and J by 7 bases. Looked up from germline, CDR1 is MGHRA and CDR2 is YSYEKL. The CDR3: CASSPASLSGQGNLNEQFF. In DNA, the CDR3 is TGCGCCAGCAGCCCCGCCTCCCTGTCAGGACAGGGGAATCTTAATGAGCAGTTCTTC.

This clone was detected once. The V gene is TRBV7-2, the J gene TRBJ2-7; 7 nucleotides line up with TRBD1. The CDR3 runs to 15 residues. V dropped 1 base and J dropped 6; count of bases not matched to a gene: 9. CDR1 SGHTA and CDR2 FQGNSA come from the germline V gene. The CDR3 loop is CASSLEGWTGAEQYF. The DNA of the CDR3 is TGTGCCAGCAGCTTAGAAGGCTGGACAGGTGCCGAGCAGTACTTC.

On this clone itself: The sample holds other DNA sequences that translate to the same CDR3. The chain combines TRBV19 with TRBJ2-5; 8 nucleotides align to TRBD1. Germline V CDR1 and CDR2: LNHDA, SQIVND (reference sequence). Trimming cost V 10 bases and J 5 bases; bases outside gene matches: 3. The CDR3 runs 11 residues. The CDR3 loop reads CATRQGETQYF. In nucleotides, the CDR3 is TGTGCCACCAGACAGGGGGAGACCCAGTACTTC.

The rearrangement links TRBV25-1 to TRBJ1-6; weak D call: TRBD1 (5 bases). Germline CDR1 reads MGHDK; CDR2 reads SYGVNS. The CDR3 covers 16 residues. Trimming took 0 bases from V and 5 from J, leaving 11 bases between them. CDR3 DNA sequence: TGTGCCAGCAGTGAATATTCAGGGCAAAATAATTCACCCCTCCACTTT. It yields the protein CASSEYSGQNNSPLHF.

The rearrangement uses TRBV19 and TRBJ1-2; tentatively, D is TRBD1 (6 bases). V was shortened by 6 bases and J by 1 base, with 18 bases between the two germline ends. The CDR3 is 16 residues long. Per germline, CDR1 LNHDA and CDR2 SQIVND (reference sequence). The CDR3 loop reads CASRSAPGQGNYGYTF. CDR3 bases: TGTGCCAGTAGATCAGCTCCGGGACAAGGTAACTATGGCTACACCTTC.

The J gene is TRBJ2-7, the V gene TRBV7-9; TRBD1 agrees at 9 bases. In germline, CDR1 is SEHNR, CDR2 FQNEAQ (reference sequence). This CDR3 is built from 16 residues. Losses at the gene ends were 5 bases for V and 6 bases for J; bases not matched to a gene: 14. Here the CDR3 DNA reads TGTGCCAGCAGCAACCCCCGGACAGGGGAGCAGGGCGAGCAGTACTTC. Protein: CASSNPRTGEQGEQYF.

This chain connects TRBV15 to TRBJ1-5; possibly TRBD1 for D (5 bases). This CDR3 spans 18 amino acids. Germline V gene data show CDR1 as LNHNV and CDR2 as YYDKDF (reference sequence). With 5 bases removed from V and 1 base from J, the gap between germline ends came to 21 bases. CDR3 sequence (DNA): TGTGCCACCAGCTCCGGGGGTATAGGGCTTCTGAGCAATCAGCCCCAGCATTTT. Its translation: CATSSGGIGLLSNQPQHF.

The chain is built from TRBV5-1 and TRBJ1-2; 7 bases match TRBD1. CDR3 length: 15 amino acids. Germline assignment: CDR1 SGHRS and CDR2 YFSETQ. The ends lost 4 bases at V and 8 bases at J; junction bases unmatched: 14. CDR3 in amino acids: CASSETTTGEEGYTF. The CDR3 region has the DNA TGCGCCAGCAGCGAAACAACTACAGGGGAGGAAGGCTACACCTTC.

This chain connects TRBV2 to TRBJ2-5; unclear D gene. The closer fit of TRBJ2-7 to the DNA end suggests the J call may be wrong. The germline CDR1 and CDR2 sequences are SNHLY and FYNNEI. The CDR3 is 13 residues long. The chain's CDR3 is CATRLPGPYEQYF. The CDR3 region has the DNA TGTGCCACCAGACTGCCAGGACCCTACGAGCAGTACTTC.

CDR3 DNA sequence: TGTGCCAGTAGTATAGCCCAAGGGTGGCGCGAGCAGTACTTC. It encodes CASSIAQGWREQYF. The gene calls are TRBV19 and TRBJ2-7, with D hard to call. CDR3 length: 14 residues. Germline CDR1 is LNHDA and CDR2 is SQIVND (reference sequence). Between the trimmed V and J ends, which lost 1 base and 6 bases, there was a span of 13 bases.